A single sample is the source of the 5 T cell receptor beta chains below, sequenced in a study of shared clonotypes between healthy human individuals. The table came from immunoSEQ multiplex PCR; TCRdb's copy has only in-frame clones and leaves some out. Of under 550,000 clones in the sample, 90% to 97% were seen once. The sample taken for sequencing was naive CD4+ T cells sorted from blood. Subset meaning: CD45RA+ positively selected. Every receptor here comes from a woman under 40 in good health.

The chain recombines TRBV7-2 with TRBJ2-4; D is ambiguous. Germline V gene lookup returns CDR1 SGHTA and CDR2 FQGNSA. Trimming left V 3 bases short and J 9 bases short, with 18 bases between. The CDR3 loop spans 15 amino acids. The CDR3 DNA follows: TGTGCCAGCAGCTTTTACGGCCTATCGGGCGGCATTCAGTACTTC. It specifies CASSFYGLSGGIQYF. Together with reference TRBV7-2 and TRBJ2-4, the CDR3 gives the full variable domain: GAGVSQSPSNKVTEKGKDVELRCDPISGHTALYWYRQSLGQGLEFLIYFQGNSAPDKSGLPSDRFSAERTGGSVSTLTIQRTQQEDSAVYLCASSFYGLSGGIQYFGAGTRLSVL.

V gene TRBV27 combines with J gene TRBJ2-1, with D unclear. The CDR3 contains 15 residues. The germline CDR1 and CDR2 sequences are MNHEY and SMNVEV (reference sequence). Between the trimmed V and J ends, which lost 3 bases and 7 bases, there was a span of 16 bases. CDR3 sequence: CASSLNSLSVNEQFF. CDR3 nucleotides: TGTGCCAGCAGTTTGAACTCTCTATCAGTGAATGAGCAGTTCTTC.

The V and J genes are TRBV5-1 and TRBJ2-2, with 7 bases aligning to TRBD1. Trimming cost V 0 bases and J 0 bases; bases outside gene matches: 2. Germline-derived CDR1 and CDR2 are SGHRS and YFSETQ. The CDR3 covers 16 residues. The CDR3 reads CASSLGTGSNTGELFF. DNA for the CDR3: TGCGCCAGCAGCTTGGGGACAGGCTCGAACACCGGGGAGCTGTTTTTT.

The chain is built from TRBV7-9 and TRBJ1-6, with D perhaps matching TRBD1 (6 bases). V was clipped by 6 bases and J by 7 bases, with 16 bases between them. There are 15 residues in the CDR3. The germline V gene encodes CDR1 SEHNR and CDR2 FQNEAQ (reference sequence). The CDR3 region has the DNA TGTGCCAGCAGGGATACTGGACAGTGGAATTCACCCCTCCACTTT. Its protein product is CASRDTGQWNSPLHF.

The gene calls are TRBV5-4 and TRBJ2-7; 8 positions match TRBD2. Germline V gene lookup returns CDR1 SGHNT and CDR2 YYREEE (reference sequence). The CDR3 has 15 residues. The trim removed 4 bases at V and 2 bases at J, leaving 8 bases unmatched. The CDR3 region has the DNA TGTGCCAGCAGCCCCGAACTAGCGGTACCCTACGAGCAGTACTTC. Amino acids: CASSPELAVPYEQYF.